A selection of T cell receptor beta chains follows, all from one sample in a study of OX40 agonist ivuxolimab in advanced cancers. This table comes from immunoSEQ multiplex PCR, and its TCRdb copy is limited to in-frame clones, with some not included. The data hold 76,000 or so clones, with 65% to 90% observed a single time. The sample in question was CD4+ or CD8+ T cells sorted from blood, obtained in a trial of the OX40 agonist ivuxolimab. The origin of the receptors is an adult with an advanced solid tumor such as melanoma, head and neck, liver or kidney cancer. Each CDR3 is given with its conserved first and last residue. A D gene is named only where the DNA matches it firmly. For some rows the clone size is stated as once, few or many, or as a class when expanded; others skip it.

-,TRBV7-2,-,TRBJ1-2,14,TGTGCCAGCCAATCTTTTCTTTGGGACTATGGCTACACCTTC,CASQSFLWDYGYTF
-,TRBV5-6,TRBD1,TRBJ2-3,15,TGTGCCAGCAGCCCAAGACGCCTGGGACAGGGGACGCAGTATTTT,CASSPRRLGQGTQYF
-,TRBV18,-,TRBJ2-3,15,TGTGCCAGCTCACCACCGTACACCGGGACAGATACGCAGTATTTT,CASSPPYTGTDTQYF
few,TRBV5-1,-,TRBJ1-2,14,TGCGCCAGCAGCTTGGTGGGGGAACTCTATGGCTACACCTTC,CASSLVGELYGYTF
-,TRBV6-5,-,TRBJ1-3,16,TGTGCCAGCAGTTACTCGTGGACAGCCTCTGGAAACACCATATATTTT,CASSYSWTASGNTIYF
-,TRBV6-1,-,TRBJ1-6,13,TGTGCCAGCAGTAGAGAGTCGCGCCCACCCCTCCACTTT,CASSRESRPPLHF
-,TRBV6-5,-,TRBJ2-7,15,TGTGCCAGCAGTTACTCGACCGGACAGACCTACGAGCAGTACTTC,CASSYSTGQTYEQYF
-,TRBV11-2,-,TRBJ1-2,16,TGTGCCAGCAGCCCCCAAGGGACCGCGAGGCGTGGTGGCTACACCTTC,CASSPQGTARRGGYTF
-,TRBV7-2,TRBD2,TRBJ2-1,17,TGTGCCAGCAGCCTAAACAGCGGGGGGGCTACCTACAATGAGCAGTTCTTC,CASSLNSGGATYNEQFF
-,TRBV19,TRBD2,TRBJ2-7,17,TGTGCCAGTAGCCCAATATTGAGCGGGGAAAGCTCCTACGAGCAGTACTTC,CASSPILSGESSYEQYF
-,TRBV5-1,TRBD1,TRBJ2-5,16,TGCGCCAGCAGTCCTACAGGGGGCGCGATCCGAGAGACCCAGTACTTC,CASSPTGGAIRETQYF
-,TRBV9,TRBD1,TRBJ1-4,17,TGTGCCAGCAGCCCCTTGACAGGGACCTCAACTAATGAAAAACTGTTTTTT,CASSPLTGTSTNEKLFF
-,TRBV5-6,-,TRBJ1-4,15,TGTGCCAGCAGCTTTAATAAGGGGCGATATGAAAAACTGTTTTTT,CASSFNKGRYEKLFF
-,TRBV14,TRBD2,TRBJ2-1,17,TGTGCCAGCAGCCAAGATCTGGGCGGGGGACCCTACAATGAGCAGTTCTTC,CASSQDLGGGPYNEQFF
-,TRBV6-1,-,TRBJ1-5,13,TGTGCCAGCAGTCCCAGAGGGGCCGGGTCCCAGCATTTT,CASSPRGAGSQHF
-,TRBV5-6,TRBD1,TRBJ1-2,15,TGTGCCAGCAGCTTGGCCGGGACAGGGGTAGGTGGCTACACCTTC,CASSLAGTGVGGYTF
-,TRBV30,-,TRBJ1-1,13,TGTGCCTGGAGTTCCAACAGGGCCACTGAAGCTTTCTTT,CAWSSNRATEAFF
many,TRBV6-5,-,TRBJ2-2,16,TGTGCCAGCAGTTACGGGGGGGGCTTGAACACCGGGGAGCTGTTTTTT,CASSYGGGLNTGELFF
-,TRBV7-9,TRBD2,TRBJ2-3,17,TGTGCCAGCAGCCCTAGCGGGGGGACCTCCGGCACAGATACGCAGTATTTT,CASSPSGGTSGTDTQYF
-,TRBV7-9,TRBD2,TRBJ2-1,17,TGTGCCAGCAGCTTAGACGGGGTATGGGGGGGCTACAATGAGCAGTTCTTC,CASSLDGVWGGYNEQFF
-,TRBV7-9,-,TRBJ2-1,13,TGTGCCAGCAGTTCTACTAGTATTATTGAGCAGTTCTTC,CASSSTSIIEQFF
-,TRBV2,-,TRBJ1-1,15,TGTGCCAGCAGTGAGGGTAGGGGGGGAGTCACTGAAGCTTTCTTT,CASSEGRGGVTEAFF
-,TRBV4-2,-,TRBJ2-2,15,TGTGCCAGCAGCCCCGAAGGGGGAGGACAGAGGGTGCTGTTTTTT,CASSPEGGGQRVLFF
-,TRBV2,-,TRBJ1-2,13,TGTGCCAGCACTCCCGAACAGGTACAGGGCTACACCTTC,CASTPEQVQGYTF
once,TRBV7-9,-,TRBJ1-2,13,TGTGCCAGCACACGGGACTCCCTGAGGGGCTACACCTTC,CASTRDSLRGYTF
-,TRBV2,-,TRBJ1-6,13,TGTGCCAGCAGTGACAGGGGTGAGTCACCCCTCCACTTT,CASSDRGESPLHF
-,TRBV7-6,TRBD1,TRBJ1-2,15,TGTGCCAGCAGCCCGGGACAGGGGGGCCTCTATGGCTACACCTTC,CASSPGQGGLYGYTF
-,TRBV7-2,-,TRBJ1-5,12,TGTGCCAGCAGCTTAGGGAATCAGCCCCAGCATTTT,CASSLGNQPQHF
-,TRBV5-1,TRBD2,TRBJ2-7,15,TGCGCCAGCAGACACACTAGCGGGCAGATCTACGAGCAGTACTTC,CASRHTSGQIYEQYF
-,TRBV5-4,TRBD2,TRBJ2-7,15,TGTGCCAGCAGCAGATCGACTAGCGGGAGTTACGAGCAGTACTTC,CASSRSTSGSYEQYF
-,TRBV11-2,-,TRBJ2-7,16,TGTGCCAGCAGTTCTTTTCAGGTGCGCCCGAACTACGAGCAGTACTTC,CASSSFQVRPNYEQYF
-,TRBV19,-,TRBJ1-5,13,TGTGCCAGTAGTATCCGCACTAATCAGCCCCAGCATTTT,CASSIRTNQPQHF
-,TRBV6-1,-,TRBJ1-1,14,TGTGCCAGCAGTGGAACCTTGGGGAACACTGAAGCTTTCTTT,CASSGTLGNTEAFF
-,TRBV7-2,-,TRBJ1-3,14,TGTGCCAGCAGGGACCAGGAGGCCGGAAACACCATATATTTT,CASRDQEAGNTIYF
-,TRBV7-2,-,TRBJ2-1,12,TGTGCCAGCAGCTTAGATTTTGGGTCCTTTTTCTTC,CASSLDFGSFFF
-,TRBV19,-,TRBJ2-1,14,TGTGCCAGTAGTATCCAAGCAGGGGGGAATGAGCAGTTCTTC,CASSIQAGGNEQFF
-,TRBV29-1,-,TRBJ1-5,15,TGCAGCGTACCCACGGGGCCAAATAGCAATCAGCCCCAGCATTTT,CSVPTGPNSNQPQHF
-,TRBV19,-,TRBJ1-1,15,TGTGCCAGTACCAGGGACGGGACTTTGAACACTGAAGCTTTCTTT,CASTRDGTLNTEAFF
-,TRBV21-1,-,TRBJ1-4,17,TGTGCCAGCCCCGACAGGGGCAAAATAGCAACTAATGAAAAACTGTTTTTT,CASPDRGKIATNEKLFF
-,TRBV2,-,TRBJ2-7,13,TGTGCCAGCAGTGAGCGGCAGATCTACGAGCAGTACTTC,CASSERQIYEQYF
-,TRBV18,TRBD1,TRBJ2-7,15,TGTGCCAGCTCACCACAGGGGACAGGTCGCTACGAGCAGTACTTC,CASSPQGTGRYEQYF
-,TRBV6-4,TRBD2,TRBJ2-2,18,TGTGCCAGCAGTCATGGGACTAGCGGGGGGGCAATCACCGGGGAGCTGTTTTTT,CASSHGTSGGAITGELFF
-,TRBV6-5,TRBD2,TRBJ2-5,13,TGTGCCAGCAGTTATGGGGAGGGGGAGACCCAGTACTTC,CASSYGEGETQYF
once,TRBV29-1,-,TRBJ2-3,12,TGCAGCGTTGATGCAGGGGTAAATACGCAGTATTTT,CSVDAGVNTQYF
-,TRBV6-4,TRBD1,TRBJ2-7,11,TGTGCCAGCAGAGACAGGGCGGCGCAGTACTTC,CASRDRAAQYF
-,TRBV6-1,TRBD2,TRBJ2-4,15,TGTGCCAGCAGTGGTCTAGCGGGGGGCCGAAACATTCAGTACTTC,CASSGLAGGRNIQYF
few,TRBV30,TRBD2,TRBJ2-3,13,TGTGCCTGGAGTATCGGGGGGGCAGATACGCAGTATTTT,CAWSIGGADTQYF